A selection of T cell receptor beta chains follows, all from one sample in a study of identical twins. TCRdb re-derived calls from the 5' RACE reads in MiXCR, one entry per CDR3 protein. Altogether some 590,000 distinct CDR3 sequences are present, 9.5% to 10% being singletons, with the ten largest covering approximately 3.2%. The sample also formed part of further work on yellow fever vaccine responses in identical twins.

Sequencing used PBMCs. Source of these receptors: a woman between 18 and 29 years old in good health. The conserved cysteine and the conserved F or W are not part of the CDR3 here.

V: TRBV10-3
J: TRBJ2-7
CDR3: AISKTGEQY

V: TRBV6-6
J: TRBJ2-7
CDR3: ASIGDGHEQY

V: TRBV4-3
J: TRBJ2-1
CDR3: ASSLGLADGNEQF

V: TRBV7-8
J: TRBJ1-1
CDR3: ASRQTGITEAF

V: TRBV5-6
J: TRBJ1-1
CDR3: ASSRRQGGWTEAF

V: TRBV13
J: TRBJ2-2
CDR3: ASSRGATGELF

V: TRBV12-3/TRBV12-4
J: TRBJ1-1
CDR3: ASRRWTEAF

V: TRBV4-2
J: TRBJ2-3
CDR3: ASSQGGSVASGTDTQY

V: TRBV11-2
J: TRBJ2-6
CDR3: ASSPGGRAGWFGANVLT

V: TRBV11-1
J: TRBJ2-1
CDR3: ASSLASSGGAGSHNEQF

V: TRBV27
J: TRBJ2-5
CDR3: ASRTGRETQY

V: TRBV10-3
J: TRBJ1-6
CDR3: AISEDSYNSPLH

V: TRBV7-8
J: TRBJ1-1
CDR3: ATTPPGGAGMRTEAF

V: TRBV7-3
J: TRBJ2-7
CDR3: ASSIGTGLYEQY

V: TRBV4-2
J: TRBJ2-7
CDR3: ASSQDNTGLAVYEQY

V: TRBV12-3/TRBV12-4
J: TRBJ2-7
CDR3: ASSRDLNYEQY

V: TRBV5-1
J: TRBJ2-7
CDR3: ASSPYLGQGQPYEQY

V: TRBV6-4
J: TRBJ1-1
CDR3: ASSVDTNTEAF

V: TRBV14
J: TRBJ2-7
CDR3: ASSPLPPYEQY

V: TRBV4-2
J: TRBJ2-1
CDR3: ASSQDRAQDEQF

V: TRBV29-1
J: TRBJ2-7
CDR3: SVRTGRSYEQY

V: TRBV10-3
J: TRBJ2-7
CDR3: AISGVGGYEQY

V: TRBV11-2
J: TRBJ2-1
CDR3: ASSLVGSFGGNSYNEQF

V: TRBV20-1
J: TRBJ2-3
CDR3: SARDRASTDTQY

V: TRBV20-1
J: TRBJ2-7
CDR3: SAKAGVTEQY

V: TRBV27
J: TRBJ2-7
CDR3: ASSPRGSYEQY

V: TRBV20-1
J: TRBJ2-7
CDR3: SAPSAGLNSYEQY

V: TRBV6-4
J: TRBJ2-1
CDR3: ASSGDTGQPYNEQF

V: TRBV6-1
J: TRBJ2-3
CDR3: ASSDVTGTDTQY

V: TRBV7-2
J: TRBJ2-5
CDR3: ASSLRSKLNIFQETQY

V: TRBV29-1
J: TRBJ2-5
CDR3: SVDVASETQY

V: TRBV5-6
J: TRBJ2-3
CDR3: ASSLATSGTDTQY

V: TRBV2
J: TRBJ2-6
CDR3: ASSGTGPGANVLT

V: TRBV6-2/TRBV6-3
J: TRBJ2-7
CDR3: ASRTNKVNYEQY

V: TRBV25-1
J: TRBJ2-5
CDR3: ASRSSGTEKETQY

V: TRBV4-2
J: TRBJ1-2
CDR3: ASSQVLNNYGYT